This TCR beta chain appears in the sequencing data of a study of molecular identifiers for immune sequencing clone quantification. Using 10%, 30% or 50% RNA, naive CD8 libraries were derived from roughly 18,000 to 920,000 sorted cells. TCRdb passed the PCR reads through MiXCR, listing each CDR3 protein once. In the table there are about 36,000 distinct CDR3 sequences, approximately 20% of which are singletons. Study conclusions and caveats: Reports indicate spiked Jurkat TCR RNA from one cell could be found among roughly 950,000 naive cells. Clones above 20 RNA copies contained over 98% of effector molecules but under 1% of naive ones.

This clonotype is termed medium-sized. Its antigen is not known. The length of the CDR3 is 14 residues. Germline CDR1 is SEHNR and CDR2 is FQNEAQ (reference sequence). V lost 3 bases and J 0 bases, leaving 7 bases between the germline ends. This clonotype was obtained from a human donor in good health. Some libraries in this study had Jurkat cell RNA spiked in. Sequencing was performed on naive CD8+ T cells from blood, with Jurkat cell RNA spiked in. The subset here: FACS-sorted CD8+CD4-CCR7+CD45RA+ naive T cells. This rearrangement joins TRBV7-9 to TRBJ2-3; TRBD2 is a possible D gene (6 bases). In DNA, the CDR3 is TGTGCCAGCAGCTTGGGGACTAGCACAGATACGCAGTATTTT. This gives the protein CASSLGTSTDTQYF.